One sample yielded the 10 T cell receptor beta chains listed below, sequenced in a study of blood T cell repertoires in COVID-19. Here immunoSEQ multiplex PCR was the method, and the copy in TCRdb shows in-frame clones only, minus some. The sample holds 150,000 to 200,000 clones, approximately 90% seen once. Source material: PBMCs or T cells enriched from blood (not recorded which). The receptor source for this set is a woman in her twenties or thirties who had recovered from COVID-19.

The chain recombines TRBV6-2 or TRBV6-3 with TRBJ1-2; D not certain. V was clipped by 2 bases and J by 6 bases, with 7 bases between them. The V gene's germline CDR1 is MNHEY and CDR2 SVGEGT. The CDR3 is 12 amino acids. The CDR3 loop is CASSYNRDGYTF. CDR3 in DNA: TGTGCCAGCAGTTACAATCGGGATGGCTACACCTTC.

This sequence joins TRBV25-1 and TRBJ1-1, with a possible D match to TRBD1 (5 bases). The germline V and J ends were trimmed by 4 bases and 2 bases, with 8 bases remaining between them. This CDR3 comprises 13 residues. CDR1 and CDR2 (germline): MGHDK, SYGVNS. The CDR3 coding sequence is TGTGCCAGCAGTGGGGGACTTAACACTGAAGCTTTCTTT. It yields the protein CASSGGLNTEAFF.

Written as DNA, the CDR3 is TGTGCCAGCAGCCAAGAAAGCACCGGGACATACCAAGAGACCCAGTACTTC. Amino acids: CASSQESTGTYQETQYF. This chain connects TRBV3-1 (or the pseudogene TRBV3-2) to TRBJ2-5, with D possibly TRBD1 on 6 matching bases. The V and J ends lost 0 bases and 0 bases respectively, with 14 bases between them. This CDR3 region has 17 residues. Germline V gene lookup returns CDR1 LGHDT and CDR2 YNNKEL (reference sequence).

Here the CDR3 DNA reads TGTGCCAGCAGCTTGGGGGGACATAGGCCCTACGAGCAGTACTTC. Translating gives CASSLGGHRPYEQYF. The chain couples TRBV5-6 to TRBJ2-7; tentatively, D is TRBD1 (6 bases). Trimming took 0 bases from V and 2 from J, leaving 12 bases between them. The germline V gene encodes CDR1 SGHDT and CDR2 YYEEEE. There are 15 residues in the CDR3.

The rearrangement joins TRBV2 to TRBJ2-2, with 9 bases lining up with TRBD1. V shed 7 bases, J shed 1 base, and the junction held 1 base outside the gene matches. CDR1 and CDR2 (germline): SNHLY, FYNNEI. This CDR3 has 14 residues. CDR3 in DNA: TGTGCCAGCAAGGACAGGGGGAACACCGGGGAGCTGTTTTTT. Protein: CASKDRGNTGELFF.

The chain has TRBV2 and TRBJ2-1; a possible D gene is TRBD2 (5 bases). CDR1 is SNHLY and CDR2 is FYNNEI in the germline V gene. This CDR3 has 14 residues. The germline V and J ends were trimmed by 8 bases and 8 bases, with 19 bases remaining between them. CDR3 in amino acids: CASQGLAEGHEQFF. In DNA, the CDR3 is TGTGCCAGCCAAGGGCTAGCTGAGGGTCATGAGCAGTTCTTC.

CDR3 coding DNA: TGCAGTGCTAGTTACTTCCCTTCGCCTTTCTTC. It encodes CSASYFPSPFF. The chain employs TRBV20-1 and TRBJ2-1; D unresolved. Germline V gene data show CDR1 as DFQATT and CDR2 as SNEGSKA (reference sequence). The CDR3 covers 11 residues. Trimming removed 3 bases from V and 16 bases from J, with 16 bases in between.

J is TRBJ1-1 and V is TRBV5-6, with D maybe TRBD1 (6 bases). This CDR3 region has 14 residues. In germline, CDR1 is SGHDT, CDR2 YYEEEE. The V gene lost 2 bases and the J gene lost 3 bases, with 11 bases spanning the gap. The CDR3 loop reads CASSFRGGHTEAFF. For the CDR3, the DNA is TGTGCCAGCAGCTTTAGAGGGGGACACACTGAAGCTTTCTTT.

This clone has only one observation. The chain uses TRBV18 and TRBJ1-1; D not certain. CDR3 size: 13 residues. Germline V gene data show CDR1 as KGHSH and CDR2 as LQKENI. The germline V and J ends were trimmed by 2 bases and 7 bases, with 11 bases remaining between them. The CDR3 sequence: CASSPGGGYEAFF. The CDR3 bases are TGTGCCAGCTCACCAGGAGGAGGGTATGAAGCTTTCTTT.

The chain has TRBV2 and TRBJ2-7; 7 nucleotides agree with TRBD2. CDR3 length: 15 residues. Unmatched junction bases numbered 9, after V lost 4 bases and J lost 3 bases. CDR1 and CDR2 (germline): SNHLY, FYNNEI. The CDR3 coding sequence is TGTGCCAGCAGTGGCCGGAGCGGGAAGGTCTACGAGCAGTACTTC. Translating gives CASSGRSGKVYEQYF.